The 15 T cell receptor beta chains reported below all come from one sample, sequenced in a study of blood T cell repertoires in COVID-19. Method: immunoSEQ multiplex PCR; TCRdb's copy keeps in-frame clones and lacks some. Of 200,000 to 250,000 clones in the sample, 70% to 90% were seen once. What was sequenced was PBMCs or T cells enriched from blood (not recorded which). These receptors were obtained from a man aged 25-40 years who had recovered from COVID-19.

V usage is TRBV29-1 and J usage is TRBJ1-1, with D hard to call. V was shortened by 4 bases and J by 0 bases, with 9 bases between the two germline ends. The CDR3 has 13 amino acids. Germline V CDR1 and CDR2: SQVTM, ANQGSEA. CDR3 sequence: CSVGAGLNTEAFF. In DNA form, the CDR3 reads TGCAGCGTTGGGGCAGGTCTGAACACTGAAGCTTTCTTT.

The chain links TRBV11-2 to TRBJ2-1, with D maybe TRBD2 (6 bases). Deletions cut 3 bases from V and 1 base from J, with 13 bases between. Germline V gives CDR1 SGHAT, CDR2 FQNNGV. The CDR3 has 16 residues. CDR3 coding DNA: TGTGCCAGCAGCTTTCGACGACTAGGATCCTACAATGAGCAGTTCTTC. It codes for CASSFRRLGSYNEQFF.

The chain uses TRBV4-3 and TRBJ2-5; 11 nucleotides line up with TRBD1. Germline CDR1 is LGHNA and CDR2 is YSLEER. The CDR3 runs 17 residues. The J segment lost 0 bases and the V segment lost 0 bases, leaving 3 bases of the junction unmatched. CDR3 in DNA: TGCGCCAGCAGCCAAGACCGGGACAGGGGGTACCAAGAGACCCAGTACTTC. Protein: CASSQDRDRGYQETQYF.

The rearrangement uses TRBV11-2 and TRBJ2-1, with a tentative D call TRBD1 (5 bases). This CDR3 spans 14 amino acids. Trimming removed 3 bases from V and 5 bases from J, with 11 bases in between. CDR1 is SGHAT and CDR2 is FQNNGV in the germline V gene. The CDR3 DNA reads as TGTGCCAGCAGCTTCACGGGCAGGGACAATGAGCAGTTCTTC. Translation: CASSFTGRDNEQFF.

The gene calls are TRBV9 and TRBJ2-3, with TRBD2 matching 13 bases. CDR1 is SGDLS and CDR2 is YYNGEE in the germline V gene. The CDR3 loop spans 16 amino acids. The ends lost 3 bases at V and 3 bases at J; junction bases unmatched: 4. This CDR3 reads CASSDRLAGGTDTQYF. The CDR3 nucleotides read TGTGCCAGCAGCGACCGACTAGCGGGAGGAACAGATACGCAGTATTTT.

This clone has only one observation. The J gene is TRBJ2-1, the V gene TRBV4-1; 8 bases align to TRBD2. CDR3 size: 15 residues. Germline values: CDR1 MGHRA, CDR2 YSYEKL. With 3 bases clipped from V and 7 bases from J, the junction kept 8 bases outside the gene matches. CDR3 loop: CASSQLAGLGNEQFF. CDR3 bases: TGCGCCAGCAGCCAGTTAGCGGGACTCGGAAATGAGCAGTTCTTC.

This chain uses TRBV16 with TRBJ1-4; TRBD1 agrees at 8 bases. CDR3 length: 15 amino acids. V shed 0 bases and J 4 bases; nucleotides not matched to a gene: 1. Looked up from germline, CDR1 is KGHSY and CDR2 is FQNENV. The DNA for the CDR3 is TGTGCCAGCAGCCAATCGACAGGGGTTAATGAAAAACTGTTTTTT. Translating it yields CASSQSTGVNEKLFF.

The chain combines TRBV3-1 (or the pseudogene TRBV3-2) with TRBJ1-2, with TRBD1 identical over 8 bases. V dropped 1 base and J dropped 3; count of bases not matched to a gene: 4. The CDR3 runs 15 residues. The V gene's germline CDR1 is LGHDT and CDR2 YNNKEL (reference sequence). The CDR3 nucleotides read TGTGCCAGCAGCCAAGGCGACAGGGGCGACTATGGCTACACCTTC. Residues: CASSQGDRGDYGYTF.

The V gene is TRBV6-5, the J gene TRBJ2-7, with D tentatively TRBD1 (5 bases). The V end was cut by 2 bases, the J end by 3 bases, with 17 bases between. The CDR3 spans 16 residues. CDR1 is MNHEY, CDR2 SVGAGI, per germline. The CDR3 DNA reads TGTGCCAGCAGTTACCAAGGGCTTGACAGAATCTACGAGCAGTACTTC. Encoded protein: CASSYQGLDRIYEQYF.

The J gene is TRBJ1-2, the V gene TRBV6-5; 7 positions match TRBD1. Per germline, CDR1 MNHEY and CDR2 SVGAGI. The CDR3 contains 15 residues. The ends lost 7 bases at V and 1 base at J; junction bases unmatched: 9. In DNA form, the CDR3 reads TGTGCCAGCAACCCAACAGGGACAGTTAACTATGGCTACACCTTC. It yields the protein CASNPTGTVNYGYTF.

The CDR3 is CASTDRDSDGYTF. The CDR3 DNA follows: TGTGCCAGCACCGACAGGGATTCTGACGGCTACACCTTC. The chain joins TRBV7-9 to TRBJ1-2; TRBD1 matches at 7 bases. CDR1 and CDR2 from the germline V gene are SEHNR and FQNEAQ (reference sequence). CDR3 length equals 13 residues. V shed 7 bases and J 8 bases; nucleotides not matched to a gene: 10.

The chain carries TRBV5-1 and TRBJ2-1; 7 nucleotides match TRBD2. CDR1 is SGHRS and CDR2 is YFSETQ in the germline V gene. V shed 2 bases, J shed 0 bases, and the junction held 5 bases outside the gene matches. The CDR3 sequence is 16 residues long. CDR3 amino acids: CASSFPLAASYNEQFF. DNA for the CDR3: TGCGCCAGCAGCTTTCCTCTAGCGGCCTCCTACAATGAGCAGTTCTTC.

The chain links TRBV19 to TRBJ1-2, with no clear D. CDR1 is LNHDA and CDR2 is SQIVND in the germline V gene (reference sequence). The CDR3 sequence is 14 residues long. Between the trimmed V and J ends, which lost 1 base and 0 bases, there was a span of 6 bases. The CDR3 region has the DNA TGTGCCAGTAGTATAGCAGAGGCTAACTATGGCTACACCTTC. Translation: CASSIAEANYGYTF.

The V gene is TRBV24-1, the J gene TRBJ1-2; 11 bases are shared with TRBD1. V was pared by 4 bases and J by 5 bases, with 11 bases of the junction left unmatched. CDR1 KGHDR and CDR2 SFDVKD come from the germline V gene. CDR3 length equals 17 residues. The CDR3 spells CATSEGTGGKRSYGYTF. In DNA, the CDR3 is TGTGCCACCAGTGAAGGGACAGGGGGAAAACGGTCTTATGGCTACACCTTC.

The gene calls are TRBV5-1 and TRBJ2-1; 14 nucleotides align to TRBD2. The CDR3 loop spans 15 amino acids. CDR1 is SGHRS, CDR2 YFSETQ, per germline. V shed 3 bases and J 10 bases; nucleotides not matched to a gene: 6. The CDR3 is CASSSGLAGVLEQFF. The CDR3 bases are TGCGCCAGCAGCTCGGGACTAGCGGGAGTTCTAGAGCAGTTCTTC.